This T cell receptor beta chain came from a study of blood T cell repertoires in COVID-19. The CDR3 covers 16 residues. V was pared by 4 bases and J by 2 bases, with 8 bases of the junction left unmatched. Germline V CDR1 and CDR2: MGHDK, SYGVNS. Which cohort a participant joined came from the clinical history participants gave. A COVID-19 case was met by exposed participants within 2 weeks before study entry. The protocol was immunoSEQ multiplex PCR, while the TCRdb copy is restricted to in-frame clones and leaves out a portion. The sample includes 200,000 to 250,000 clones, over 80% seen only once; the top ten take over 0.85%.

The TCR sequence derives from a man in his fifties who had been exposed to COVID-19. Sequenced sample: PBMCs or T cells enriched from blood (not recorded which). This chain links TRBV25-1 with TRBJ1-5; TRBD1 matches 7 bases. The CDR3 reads CASSANRGYGNQPQHF. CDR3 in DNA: TGTGCCAGCAGTGCCAACAGGGGATACGGCAATCAGCCCCAGCATTTT.